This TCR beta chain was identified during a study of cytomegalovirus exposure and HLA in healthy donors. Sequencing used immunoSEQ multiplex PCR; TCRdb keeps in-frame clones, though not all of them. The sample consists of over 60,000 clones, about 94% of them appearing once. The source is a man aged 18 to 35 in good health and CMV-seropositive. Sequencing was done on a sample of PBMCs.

CDR3 amino acids: CASSLIDFDEQYF. CDR3 in DNA: TGTGCCAGCAGCTTAATCGACTTCGACGAGCAGTACTTC. The chain links TRBV7-9 to TRBJ2-7; no definite D call. The germline V and J ends were trimmed by 2 bases and 5 bases, with 10 bases remaining between them. CDR1 is SEHNR and CDR2 is FQNEAQ in the germline V gene (reference sequence). The CDR3 is 13 residues long.